This TCR beta chain was identified during a study of vaccination and CD4 T cells after COVID-19. Worth noting for this clonotype: The antigen is undetermined.

Sample treatment: approximately 10-day PBMC culture with coronavirus spike peptide pools or control peptides (ViraFEST assay). In this cohort, PCR tests turned positive between March and December 2020, predating US Alpha, Beta and Delta variants. This CDR3 comprises 15 residues. Germline trimming cut 6 bases from V and 1 base from J; bases unmatched to any gene: 5. Per the germline V gene, CDR1 is MNHNS and CDR2 is SASEGT. Sequenced with the Oncomine TCR Beta short-read assay was DNA taken from cultured CD4+ T cells. The source of extracted genomic DNA was cultured CD4+ T cells. TCRdb ran MiXCR on the PCR reads and lists one entry per CDR3 protein. This sample has roughly 6,800 distinct CDR3 sequences, with approximately 55% found just once.

The sample was CD4+ T cells from blood, cultured in vitro. The chain recombines TRBV6-1 with TRBJ2-5, with 10 bases matching TRBD1. The receptor was isolated from a human donor who had recovered from COVID-19. CDR3: CASRRTGGAQETQYF. The CDR3 DNA reads TGTGCCAGCAGACGGACAGGGGGGGCCCAAGAGACCCAGTACTTC.